This T cell receptor beta chain was captured in a study of T cell responses to AZD1222 COVID-19 vaccine. Pooling covered second doses at about 4 or about 12 weeks. Sequenced by immunoSEQ multiplex PCR; TCRdb stores in-frame clones only, minus some. The data hold 150,000 or so clones, with over 90% observed a single time. This CDR3 contains 14 residues. The germline V gene encodes CDR1 KGHSH and CDR2 LQKENI. Trimming pared 10 bases from V and 5 bases from J, leaving 20 bases between. The TCR was taken from an adult who received the AZD1222 COVID-19 vaccine. The specimen comprised peripheral blood, sampled 28 days after the second AZD1222 dose. This chain connects TRBV18 to TRBJ2-5, with D perhaps assigned TRBD1 or TRBD2 (5 bases each). DNA of the CDR3: TGTGCCATCTCTGACGCACGGGACCCGGAGACCCAGTACTTC. Its translation: CAISDARDPETQYF.